Listed here is a single TCR beta chain. The CDR3 length is 15 residues. V dropped 0 bases and J dropped 3; count of bases not matched to a gene: 2. Looked up from germline, CDR1 is LNHNV and CDR2 is YYDKDF (reference sequence). The data derive from a study of cytomegalovirus exposure and HLA in healthy donors. PCR was performed using 60 Vbeta and 13 Jbeta primers. The protocol was immunoSEQ multiplex PCR, while the TCRdb copy is restricted to in-frame clones and leaves out a portion. This table holds 140,000 to 150,000 clones, roughly 80% found once. This clonotype originated in a woman between 25 and 40 years old in good health and CMV-seronegative. The chain recombines TRBV15 with TRBJ1-2; TRBD1 agrees at 9 bases. The sequencing sample was made of PBMCs. The CDR3 DNA reads TGTGCCACCAGCAGAGATCGGACAGGGGACTATGGCTACACCTTC. As protein: CATSRDRTGDYGYTF.